This is a list of T cell receptor beta chains from one sample in a study of graft-versus-host responses after intestinal transplantation. Their cognate antigens are unknown. Produced via immunoSEQ multiplex PCR; TCRdb's table is partial and in-frame only. The sample has about 85,000 clones; more than 85% are singletons. Source: unstimulated CD8+ T cells sorted from spleen or lymph node cells, taken before transplant. The receptors were sampled from a human donor who was the organ donor for an intestinal transplant. The CDR3 runs from the conserved cysteine through the conserved F or W. Fields, in order: V gene, J gene, clone size, D gene, CDR3 protein. The D gene is left open where the match is weak. Not all rows give a size; the values are once, few, many and, for expanded clones, a class.

v_call: TRBV6-5; j_call: TRBJ2-7; clone_size: NA; d_call: NA; cdr3_aa: CATSTSYEQYF
v_call: TRBV9; j_call: TRBJ2-1; clone_size: NA; d_call: NA; cdr3_aa: CASSVGMYNEQFF
v_call: TRBV6-5; j_call: NA; clone_size: NA; d_call: TRBD2; cdr3_aa: CASSRMASGPYEQYF
v_call: TRBV30; j_call: TRBJ2-7; clone_size: once; d_call: NA; cdr3_aa: CAWSVGGREQYF
v_call: TRBV7-3; j_call: TRBJ2-5; clone_size: NA; d_call: TRBD2; cdr3_aa: CASSSNGGDETQYF
v_call: TRBV2; j_call: TRBJ2-2; clone_size: NA; d_call: NA; cdr3_aa: CASSDGNLLAGMNTGELFF
v_call: TRBV7-9; j_call: TRBJ1-2; clone_size: NA; d_call: NA; cdr3_aa: CASSHPNHNYGYTF
v_call: TRBV7-9; j_call: TRBJ2-2; clone_size: NA; d_call: NA; cdr3_aa: CASSLENTGELFF
v_call: TRBV6-6; j_call: TRBJ1-2; clone_size: NA; d_call: NA; cdr3_aa: CASSYSWGRYGYTF
v_call: TRBV6-1; j_call: TRBJ2-7; clone_size: NA; d_call: NA; cdr3_aa: CASTGDSYEQYF
v_call: TRBV5-4; j_call: TRBJ2-2; clone_size: NA; d_call: TRBD1; cdr3_aa: CASSPGGARTGELFF
v_call: TRBV6-5; j_call: TRBJ2-5; clone_size: NA; d_call: TRBD1; cdr3_aa: CASSLGQGGETQYF
v_call: TRBV15; j_call: TRBJ1-3; clone_size: NA; d_call: NA; cdr3_aa: CATSRDVGQLSGNTIYF
v_call: TRBV7-3; j_call: NA; clone_size: NA; d_call: TRBD2; cdr3_aa: CASSIRAGAHYEQYF
v_call: TRBV29-1; j_call: TRBJ1-3; clone_size: NA; d_call: NA; cdr3_aa: CSVEETGSYSGNTIYF
v_call: TRBV5-4; j_call: TRBJ2-1; clone_size: NA; d_call: NA; cdr3_aa: CASRDRTAYNEQFF
v_call: TRBV7-6; j_call: TRBJ2-1; clone_size: once; d_call: TRBD1; cdr3_aa: CASSLAGTGVNEQFF
v_call: TRBV5-6; j_call: TRBJ2-3; clone_size: NA; d_call: NA; cdr3_aa: CASSWTASTDTQYF
v_call: TRBV18; j_call: TRBJ1-6; clone_size: NA; d_call: NA; cdr3_aa: CASSPYPLWGPLHF
v_call: TRBV2; j_call: TRBJ2-5; clone_size: NA; d_call: TRBD2; cdr3_aa: CASSAATSGGAGETQYF
v_call: TRBV5-6; j_call: TRBJ2-7; clone_size: NA; d_call: TRBD1; cdr3_aa: CASSAGQGSLYEQYF
v_call: TRBV6-1; j_call: TRBJ2-2; clone_size: NA; d_call: NA; cdr3_aa: CASRTKRVPGELLF
v_call: TRBV19; j_call: TRBJ1-6; clone_size: NA; d_call: TRBD1; cdr3_aa: CASSFRDRGNSPLHF
v_call: TRBV29-1; j_call: TRBJ2-2; clone_size: NA; d_call: NA; cdr3_aa: CSVVLVSGELFF
v_call: TRBV19; j_call: TRBJ1-5; clone_size: NA; d_call: TRBD1; cdr3_aa: CASSTSPFLYRGFQPQHF
v_call: TRBV7-9; j_call: TRBJ2-2; clone_size: NA; d_call: NA; cdr3_aa: CASWDPGAHGELFF
v_call: TRBV9; j_call: TRBJ2-3; clone_size: NA; d_call: NA; cdr3_aa: CASSVEGVGDGTDTQYF
v_call: TRBV2; j_call: TRBJ2-7; clone_size: once; d_call: NA; cdr3_aa: CASTEAATYEQYF
v_call: TRBV19; j_call: TRBJ1-6; clone_size: NA; d_call: NA; cdr3_aa: CASSIMNSYNSPLHF
v_call: TRBV2; j_call: TRBJ1-6; clone_size: NA; d_call: NA; cdr3_aa: CASSEWQEYNSPLHF
v_call: TRBV5-4; j_call: TRBJ2-2; clone_size: NA; d_call: NA; cdr3_aa: CASSGAGLTDTGELFF
v_call: TRBV27; j_call: TRBJ2-7; clone_size: NA; d_call: TRBD1; cdr3_aa: CASSPGTGGYEQYF
v_call: TRBV29-1; j_call: TRBJ2-7; clone_size: NA; d_call: NA; cdr3_aa: CSVGIQGQYEQYF
v_call: TRBV4-1; j_call: TRBJ1-1; clone_size: NA; d_call: TRBD1; cdr3_aa: CASSPGQGSTEAFF
v_call: TRBV5-1; j_call: TRBJ2-5; clone_size: NA; d_call: NA; cdr3_aa: CASSLQASLLPGETQYF
v_call: TRBV10-2; j_call: TRBJ2-1; clone_size: NA; d_call: TRBD2; cdr3_aa: CASSEVAGEWDEQFF
v_call: TRBV4-1; j_call: TRBJ2-3; clone_size: NA; d_call: TRBD2; cdr3_aa: CASSIPAGVGDTQYF
v_call: TRBV7-2; j_call: TRBJ2-7; clone_size: NA; d_call: TRBD2; cdr3_aa: CASSPSAGAAEQYF
v_call: TRBV5-4; j_call: TRBJ2-5; clone_size: NA; d_call: NA; cdr3_aa: CASYGQEETQYF
v_call: TRBV5-5; j_call: TRBJ2-7; clone_size: NA; d_call: TRBD2; cdr3_aa: CASSRGLAYEQYF
v_call: TRBV9; j_call: TRBJ2-6; clone_size: NA; d_call: TRBD1; cdr3_aa: CASSVAPGQVVSGANVLTF
v_call: TRBV4-1; j_call: TRBJ1-5; clone_size: NA; d_call: TRBD1; cdr3_aa: CASSPRDRGRYQPQHF
v_call: TRBV4-1; j_call: TRBJ2-7; clone_size: NA; d_call: TRBD1; cdr3_aa: CASSQGPGQGVITYEQYF
v_call: TRBV4-3; j_call: TRBJ2-5; clone_size: once; d_call: NA; cdr3_aa: CASSPPVGGQTQYF
v_call: TRBV12-5; j_call: TRBJ1-4; clone_size: NA; d_call: NA; cdr3_aa: CASGLVQLGDNEKLFF
v_call: TRBV7-7; j_call: TRBJ2-1; clone_size: NA; d_call: TRBD2; cdr3_aa: CASSHSGEREQFF
v_call: TRBV5-4; j_call: TRBJ1-4; clone_size: NA; d_call: NA; cdr3_aa: CASSLREEGEKLFF
v_call: TRBV5-1; j_call: TRBJ2-2; clone_size: NA; d_call: NA; cdr3_aa: CASSYEDGTGELFF
v_call: TRBV27; j_call: TRBJ1-2; clone_size: NA; d_call: TRBD1; cdr3_aa: CASSVTDRHYGYTF
v_call: TRBV6-5; j_call: TRBJ2-7; clone_size: NA; d_call: NA; cdr3_aa: CASSYGSHYEQYF
v_call: TRBV6-1; j_call: TRBJ1-2; clone_size: NA; d_call: NA; cdr3_aa: CASSDPSPTYGYTF
v_call: TRBV5-4; j_call: TRBJ1-1; clone_size: NA; d_call: NA; cdr3_aa: CASSLEGNTEAFF
v_call: TRBV11-3; j_call: NA; clone_size: NA; d_call: TRBD1; cdr3_aa: CASSTRTGVAEQYF
v_call: TRBV27; j_call: TRBJ2-2; clone_size: NA; d_call: TRBD1; cdr3_aa: CASSSTGTGVSGELFF
v_call: TRBV4-1; j_call: TRBJ2-5; clone_size: NA; d_call: NA; cdr3_aa: CASSPLAEGREETQYF
v_call: TRBV7-9; j_call: TRBJ2-7; clone_size: few; d_call: NA; cdr3_aa: CASSRIDRSYEQYF